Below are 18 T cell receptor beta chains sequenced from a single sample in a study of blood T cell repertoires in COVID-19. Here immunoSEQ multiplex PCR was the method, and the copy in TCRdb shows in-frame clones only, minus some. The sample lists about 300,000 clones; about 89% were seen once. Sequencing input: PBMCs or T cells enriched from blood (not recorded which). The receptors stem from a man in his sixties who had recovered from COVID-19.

The CDR3 protein is CASGWTSGYGYTF. CDR3 DNA sequence: TGCGCCAGCGGCTGGACATCCGGCTATGGCTACACCTTC. The V gene is TRBV5-1, the J gene TRBJ1-2, with a possible D match to TRBD1 (5 bases). Germline CDR1 is SGHRS and CDR2 is YFSETQ. CDR3 length: 13 amino acids. With 7 bases removed from V and 4 bases from J, the gap between germline ends came to 14 bases.

In DNA, the CDR3 is TGTGCCAGCAGCCTCCCTCGACTAGCGGGATCCACCGGGGAGCTGTTTTTT. As protein: CASSLPRLAGSTGELFF. The rearrangement joins TRBV27 to TRBJ2-2, with 11 positions matching TRBD2. V gave up 6 bases and J gave up 4 bases; unmatched junction bases: 10. Germline V CDR1 and CDR2: MNHEY, SMNVEV (reference sequence). The length of the CDR3 is 17 residues.

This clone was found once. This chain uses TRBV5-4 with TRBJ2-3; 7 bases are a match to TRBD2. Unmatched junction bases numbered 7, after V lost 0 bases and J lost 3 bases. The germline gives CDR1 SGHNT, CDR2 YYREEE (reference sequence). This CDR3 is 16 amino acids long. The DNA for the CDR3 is TGTGCCAGCAGCTTGGCGGCGGGAGCGTATACAGATACGCAGTATTTT. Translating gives CASSLAAGAYTDTQYF.

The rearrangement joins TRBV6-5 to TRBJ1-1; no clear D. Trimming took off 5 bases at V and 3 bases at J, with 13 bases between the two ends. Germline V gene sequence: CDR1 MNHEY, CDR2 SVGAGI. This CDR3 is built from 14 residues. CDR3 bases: TGTGCCAGCAGTCTACAAATGGGAGACACTGAAGCTTTCTTT. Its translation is CASSLQMGDTEAFF.

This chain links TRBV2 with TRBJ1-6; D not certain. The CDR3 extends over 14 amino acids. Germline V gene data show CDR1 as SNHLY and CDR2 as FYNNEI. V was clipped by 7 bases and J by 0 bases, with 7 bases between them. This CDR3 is CASNPSSYNSPLHF. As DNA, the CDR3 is TGTGCCAGCAACCCGAGCTCCTATAATTCACCCCTCCACTTT.

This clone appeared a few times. Here the CDR3 DNA reads TGTGCCAGCAGCTTACTTGGACAGGGGGCTGGAAACACCATATATTTT. Its translation: CASSLLGQGAGNTIYF. The genes are TRBV11-2 and TRBJ1-3; 10 bases fit TRBD1. There are 16 residues in the CDR3. The germline V gene encodes CDR1 SGHAT and CDR2 FQNNGV. J gave up 2 bases and V 2 bases, and 3 bases lay outside the gene matches.

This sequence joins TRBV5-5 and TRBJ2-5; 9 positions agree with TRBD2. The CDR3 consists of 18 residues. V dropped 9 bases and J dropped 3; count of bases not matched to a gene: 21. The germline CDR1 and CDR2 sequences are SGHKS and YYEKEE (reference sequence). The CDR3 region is CATKRVGLAGNLEETQYF. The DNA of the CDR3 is TGTGCCACCAAAAGGGTTGGCCTAGCGGGAAATCTCGAAGAGACCCAGTACTTC. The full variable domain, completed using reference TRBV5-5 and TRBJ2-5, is DAGVTQSPTHLIKTRGQQVTLRCSPISGHKSVSWYQQVLGQGPQFIFQYYEKEERGRGNFPDRFSARQFPNYSSELNVNALLLGDSALYLCATKRVGLAGNLEETQYFGPGTRLLVL.

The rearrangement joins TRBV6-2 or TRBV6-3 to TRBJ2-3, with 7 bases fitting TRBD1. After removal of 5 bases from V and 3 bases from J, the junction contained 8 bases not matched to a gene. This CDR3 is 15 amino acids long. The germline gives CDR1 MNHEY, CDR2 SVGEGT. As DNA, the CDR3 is TGTGCCAGCAGTGACAGGGTTTTTTCTACAGATACGCAGTATTTT. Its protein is CASSDRVFSTDTQYF.

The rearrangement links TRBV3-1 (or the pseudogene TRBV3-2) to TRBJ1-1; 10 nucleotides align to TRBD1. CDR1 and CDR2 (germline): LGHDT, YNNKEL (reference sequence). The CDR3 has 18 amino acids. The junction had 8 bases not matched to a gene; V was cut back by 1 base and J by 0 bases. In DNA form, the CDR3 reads TGTGCCAGCAGCCAAGGCGAGGGACAGGGGACACTGAACACTGAAGCTTTCTTT. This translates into CASSQGEGQGTLNTEAFF.

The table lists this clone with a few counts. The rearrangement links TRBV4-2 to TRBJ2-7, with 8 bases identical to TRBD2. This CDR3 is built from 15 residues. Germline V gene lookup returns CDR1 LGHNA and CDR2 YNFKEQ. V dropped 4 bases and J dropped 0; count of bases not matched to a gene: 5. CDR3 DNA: TGTGCCAGCAGCCTCACCGGGACTAGCTCCTACGAGCAGTACTTC. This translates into CASSLTGTSSYEQYF.

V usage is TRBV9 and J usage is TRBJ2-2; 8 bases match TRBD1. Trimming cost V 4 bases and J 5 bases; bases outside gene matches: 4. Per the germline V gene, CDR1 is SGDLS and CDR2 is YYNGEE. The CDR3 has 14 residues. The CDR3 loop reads CASSSYRGTGELFF. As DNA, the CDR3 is TGTGCCAGCAGCTCTTACAGGGGGACCGGGGAGCTGTTTTTT. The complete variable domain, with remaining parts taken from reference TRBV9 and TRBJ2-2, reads DSGVTQTPKHLITATGQRVTLRCSPRSGDLSVYWYQQSLDQGLQFLIQYYNGEERAKGNILERFSAQQFPDLHSELNLSSLELGDSALYFCASSSYRGTGELFFGEGSRLTVL.

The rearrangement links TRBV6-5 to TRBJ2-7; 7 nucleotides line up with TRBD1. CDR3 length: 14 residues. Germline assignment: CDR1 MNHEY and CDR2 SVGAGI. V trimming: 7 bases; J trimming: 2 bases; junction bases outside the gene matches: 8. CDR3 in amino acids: CASKPQTGPYEQYF. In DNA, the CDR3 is TGTGCCAGCAAACCTCAGACAGGGCCCTACGAGCAGTACTTC.

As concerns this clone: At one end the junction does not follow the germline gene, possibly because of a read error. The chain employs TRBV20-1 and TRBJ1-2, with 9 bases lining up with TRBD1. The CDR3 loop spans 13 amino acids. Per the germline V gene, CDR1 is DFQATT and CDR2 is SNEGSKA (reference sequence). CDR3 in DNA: TGCAGTGCTAGTCATTCCGGGACAGGGAAGGGAGCCTTC. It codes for CSASHSGTGKGAF.

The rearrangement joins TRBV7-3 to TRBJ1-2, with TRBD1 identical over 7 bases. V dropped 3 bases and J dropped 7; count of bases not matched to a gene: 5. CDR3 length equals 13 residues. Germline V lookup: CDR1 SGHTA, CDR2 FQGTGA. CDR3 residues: CASSFDRAVGYTF. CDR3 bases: TGTGCCAGCAGCTTTGACAGGGCGGTTGGCTACACCTTC.

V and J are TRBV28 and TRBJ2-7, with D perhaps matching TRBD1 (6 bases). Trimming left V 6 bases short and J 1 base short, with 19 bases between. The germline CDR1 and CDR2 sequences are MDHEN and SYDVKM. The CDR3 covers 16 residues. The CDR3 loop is CASSPTLTGPSYEQYF. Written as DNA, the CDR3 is TGTGCCAGCAGCCCAACCTTGACAGGTCCGTCCTACGAGCAGTACTTC.

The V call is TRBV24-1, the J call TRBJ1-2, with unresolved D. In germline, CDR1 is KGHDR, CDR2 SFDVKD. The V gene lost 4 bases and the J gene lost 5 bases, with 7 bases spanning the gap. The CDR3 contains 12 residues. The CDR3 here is CATSDQRYGYTF. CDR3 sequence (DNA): TGTGCCACCAGTGACCAACGGTATGGCTACACCTTC.

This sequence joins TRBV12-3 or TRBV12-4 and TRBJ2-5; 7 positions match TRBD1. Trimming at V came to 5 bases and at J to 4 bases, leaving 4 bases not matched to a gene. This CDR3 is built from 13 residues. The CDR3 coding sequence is TGTGCCAGCAGTCCGGGACAGCCAGAGACCCAGTACTTC. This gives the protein CASSPGQPETQYF.

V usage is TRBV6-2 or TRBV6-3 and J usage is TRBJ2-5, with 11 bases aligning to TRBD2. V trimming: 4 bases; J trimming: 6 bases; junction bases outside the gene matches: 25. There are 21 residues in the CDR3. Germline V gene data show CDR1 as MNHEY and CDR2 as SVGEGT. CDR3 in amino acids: CASSSRQGTSGRVFPGKTQYF. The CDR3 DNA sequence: TGTGCCAGCAGTTCCCGGCAGGGTACTAGCGGGAGAGTGTTCCCAGGAAAGACCCAGTACTTC.